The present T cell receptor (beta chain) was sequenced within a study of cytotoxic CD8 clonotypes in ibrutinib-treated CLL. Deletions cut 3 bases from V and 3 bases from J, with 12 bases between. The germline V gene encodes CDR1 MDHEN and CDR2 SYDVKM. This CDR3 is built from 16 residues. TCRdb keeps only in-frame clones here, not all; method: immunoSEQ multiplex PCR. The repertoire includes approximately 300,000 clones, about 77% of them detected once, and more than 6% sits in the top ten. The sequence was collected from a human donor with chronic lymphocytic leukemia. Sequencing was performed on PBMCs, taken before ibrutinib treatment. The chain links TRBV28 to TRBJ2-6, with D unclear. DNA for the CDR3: TGTGCCAGCAGTTTCCACCCGGGCGGTGGGGCCAACGTCCTGACTTTC. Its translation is CASSFHPGGGANVLTF.